What follows are 5 T cell receptor beta chains derived from one specimen sequenced in a study of blood T cell repertoires in COVID-19 (TCRdb year 2020). Receptors were amplified or captured by the immunoSEQ multiplex PCR assay. TCRdb carries this immuneACCESS record with in-frame sequences only. Its versions omit some clonotypes, under half of them owing to an unresolved V gene in the studies checked, with the rest unexplained. The sample table holds around 250,000 clones, of which around 86% were seen once. The ten largest clones take up roughly 6.2% of the sample. Sequencing was performed on peripheral blood. Receptors were obtained from a woman older than 75 with COVID-19, enrolled during active disease.

The chain joins TRBV9 to TRBJ1-6; 7 nucleotides match TRBD1. The length of the CDR3 is 16 residues. The V segment lost 4 bases and the J segment 10 bases; nucleotides outside the gene matches: 14. CDR1 SGDLS and CDR2 YYNGEE come from the germline V gene. The chain's CDR3 is CASSPQGDLLLSPLHF. CDR3 coding DNA: TGTGCCAGCAGCCCCCAGGGGGACCTCCTTCTATCACCCCTCCACTTT.

The rearrangement joins TRBV3-1 (or the pseudogene TRBV3-2) to TRBJ2-7; D is possibly TRBD1 (5 bases). Trimming cost V 6 bases and J 3 bases, with 15 bases left between them. Germline lookup yields CDR1 LGHDT and CDR2 YNNKEL (reference sequence). CDR3 length equals 14 residues. As DNA, the CDR3 is TGTGCCAGCAGTTTTAACCTTCAGGGCTACGAGCAGTACTTC. Amino acids: CASSFNLQGYEQYF.

The chain has TRBV2 and TRBJ1-5; the D is unclear. Germline V lookup: CDR1 SNHLY, CDR2 FYNNEI. This CDR3 is 13 amino acids long. V lost 4 bases and J 4 bases, leaving 8 bases between the germline ends. CDR3 DNA: TGTGCCAGCAGTGCTGCAGGTAATCAGCCCCAGCATTTT. Amino acid sequence: CASSAAGNQPQHF.

The chain combines TRBV5-4 with TRBJ2-5, with a possible D match to TRBD1 (6 bases). Looked up from germline, CDR1 is SGHNT and CDR2 is YYREEE (reference sequence). V lost 4 bases, J lost 2 bases, and 9 bases lay in between. CDR3 size: 13 residues. The CDR3 loop reads CASSLGQQETQYF. For the CDR3, the DNA is TGTGCCAGCAGCCTAGGACAGCAAGAGACCCAGTACTTC.

The chain employs TRBV2 and TRBJ1-2; D gene uncertain. V lost 9 bases, J lost 2 bases, and 13 bases lay in between. The CDR3 has 13 amino acids. Germline assignment: CDR1 SNHLY and CDR2 FYNNEI. CDR3 in amino acids: CASATPWNYGYTF. CDR3 coding DNA: TGTGCCAGTGCGACTCCATGGAACTATGGCTACACCTTC.